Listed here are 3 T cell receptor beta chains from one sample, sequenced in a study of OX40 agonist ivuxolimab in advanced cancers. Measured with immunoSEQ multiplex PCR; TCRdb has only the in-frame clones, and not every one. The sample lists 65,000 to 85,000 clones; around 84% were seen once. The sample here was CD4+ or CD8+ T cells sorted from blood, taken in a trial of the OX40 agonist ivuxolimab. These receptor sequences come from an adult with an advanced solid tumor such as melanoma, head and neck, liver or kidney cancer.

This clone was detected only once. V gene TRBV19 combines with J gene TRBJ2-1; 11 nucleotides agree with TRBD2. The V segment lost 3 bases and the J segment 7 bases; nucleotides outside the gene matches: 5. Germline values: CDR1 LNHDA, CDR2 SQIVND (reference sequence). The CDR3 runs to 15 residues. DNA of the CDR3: TGTGCCAGTAGTATCCGACTAGCGGGAACGAATGAGCAGTTCTTC. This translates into CASSIRLAGTNEQFF.

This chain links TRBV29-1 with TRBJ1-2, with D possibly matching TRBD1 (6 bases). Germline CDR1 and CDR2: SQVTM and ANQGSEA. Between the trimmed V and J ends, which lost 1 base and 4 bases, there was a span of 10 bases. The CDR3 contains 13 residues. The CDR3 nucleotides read TGCAGCGTTGAAGCGGACAGAGGCTATGGCTACACCTTC. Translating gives CSVEADRGYGYTF.

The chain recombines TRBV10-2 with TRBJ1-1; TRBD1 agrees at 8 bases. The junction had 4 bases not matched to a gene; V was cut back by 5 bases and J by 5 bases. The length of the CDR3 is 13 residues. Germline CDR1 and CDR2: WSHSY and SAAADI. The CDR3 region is CASSPTGGTEAFF. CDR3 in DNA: TGCGCCAGCAGTCCCACAGGGGGTACTGAAGCTTTCTTT.